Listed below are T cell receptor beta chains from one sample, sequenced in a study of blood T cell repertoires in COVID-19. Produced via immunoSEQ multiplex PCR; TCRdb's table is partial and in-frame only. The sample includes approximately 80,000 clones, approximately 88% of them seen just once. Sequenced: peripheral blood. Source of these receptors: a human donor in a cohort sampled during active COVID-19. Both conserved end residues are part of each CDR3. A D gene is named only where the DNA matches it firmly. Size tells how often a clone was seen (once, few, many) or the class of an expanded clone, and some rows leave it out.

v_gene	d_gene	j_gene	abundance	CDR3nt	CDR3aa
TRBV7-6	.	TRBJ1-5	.	TGTGCCAGCAGCTTAGGAGGAAGCCGGCCCCAGCATTTT	CASSLGGSRPQHF
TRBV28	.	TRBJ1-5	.	TGTGCCAGCAGTTTTACGAAATGGGACACCGATCAGCCCCAGCATTTT	CASSFTKWDTDQPQHF
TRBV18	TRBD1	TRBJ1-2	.	TGTGCCAGCTCTCAACGACAGGGGGCGGATGGCTACACCTTC	CASSQRQGADGYTF
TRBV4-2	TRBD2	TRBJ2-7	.	TGTGCCAGCAGCCAAGAGCTCCTAGCGGGGACCTACGAGCAGTACTTC	CASSQELLAGTYEQYF
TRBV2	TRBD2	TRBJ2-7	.	TGTGCCAGCAGCACAAGCGGGGGGGCTTCCTACGAGCAGTACTTC	CASSTSGGASYEQYF
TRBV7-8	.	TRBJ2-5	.	TGTGCCAGCAGCTTAGAGTCCCAGGGGCGGACCCAGTACTTC	CASSLESQGRTQYF
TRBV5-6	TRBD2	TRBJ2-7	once	TGTGCCAGCAGCTGGGGGTTAGCGGGAGTAGGGGAGCAGTACTTC	CASSWGLAGVGEQYF
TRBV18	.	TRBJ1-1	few	TGTGCCAGCTCACCAAAACAGGGAAATACTGAAGCTTTCTTT	CASSPKQGNTEAFF
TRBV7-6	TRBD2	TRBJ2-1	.	TGTGCCAGCAGCCCGGGACTAGCGAACTACAATGAGCAGTTCTTC	CASSPGLANYNEQFF
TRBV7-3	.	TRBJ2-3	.	TGTGCCAGCAGCCCAGGGCTCAGCACAGATACGCAGTATTTT	CASSPGLSTDTQYF
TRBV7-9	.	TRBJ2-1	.	TGTGCCAGCAGCTTCTTATCCCTAGGAAATGAGCAGTTCTTC	CASSFLSLGNEQFF
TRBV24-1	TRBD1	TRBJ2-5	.	TGTGCCACCAGTGATTCCGGGACAGGGCAGGAGACCCAGTACTTC	CATSDSGTGQETQYF
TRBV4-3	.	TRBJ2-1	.	TGCGCCAGCAGCCAAGTGGCGGGGACCCCCTACAATGAGCAGTTCTTC	CASSQVAGTPYNEQFF
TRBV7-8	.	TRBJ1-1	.	TGTGCCAGCAGCTTATCCGCGCGGTATCCTGAAGCTTTCTTT	CASSLSARYPEAFF
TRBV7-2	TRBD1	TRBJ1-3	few	TGTGCCAGCAGCTTAGGGGGACAGGGGATCTCTGGAAACACCATATATTTT	CASSLGGQGISGNTIYF
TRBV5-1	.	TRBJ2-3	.	TGCGCCAGCAGCTTGGGTAGTGGTTCCACAGATACGCAGTATTTT	CASSLGSGSTDTQYF
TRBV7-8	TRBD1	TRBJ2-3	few	TGTGCCAGCAGCCTAGACAGGGGCCTAGATACGCAGTATTTT	CASSLDRGLDTQYF
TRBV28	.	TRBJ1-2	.	TGTGCCAGCAGTTTAATCCCACAAGACTATGGCTACACCTTC	CASSLIPQDYGYTF
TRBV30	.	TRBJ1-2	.	TGTGCCTGGAGTGTGTTAGGGGGCTATGGCTACACCTTC	CAWSVLGGYGYTF
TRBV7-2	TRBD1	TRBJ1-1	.	TGTGCCAGCAGCTTAGTTAGGGACAGGGGGGGCACTGAAGCTTTCTTT	CASSLVRDRGGTEAFF
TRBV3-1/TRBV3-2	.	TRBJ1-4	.	TGTGCCAGCAGCCCTCGGGAGTCTCGGAATGAAAAACTGTTTTTT	CASSPRESRNEKLFF
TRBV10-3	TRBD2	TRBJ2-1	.	TGTGCCATCAGTGACGGGGGGATTTCCTACAATGAGCAGTTCTTC	CAISDGGISYNEQFF
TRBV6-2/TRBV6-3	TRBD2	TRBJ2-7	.	TGTGCCAGCAGTCCACGCGTTAGCGGGGTCTTGAGCTCCTACGAGCAGTACTTC	CASSPRVSGVLSSYEQYF
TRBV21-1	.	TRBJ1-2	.	TGTGCCAGCAGCAAGCCTCAACAGGGCCCACCGAGCTATGGCTACACCTTC	CASSKPQQGPPSYGYTF
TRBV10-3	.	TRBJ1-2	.	TGTGCCATCAGTGACGTAGAAACTAACTATGGCTACACCTTC	CAISDVETNYGYTF
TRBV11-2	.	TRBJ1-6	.	TGTGCCAGCAGCTTAGCTGGACAGAATAATTCACCCCTCCACTTT	CASSLAGQNNSPLHF
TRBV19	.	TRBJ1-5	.	TGTGCCAGTAGTAGATCCAGATCTAGCAATCAGCCCCAGCATTTT	CASSRSRSSNQPQHF
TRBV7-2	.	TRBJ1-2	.	TGTGCCAGCAGCCCCCGGGGAGGTTCGAGTTATGGCTACACCTTC	CASSPRGGSSYGYTF
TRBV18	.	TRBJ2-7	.	TGTGCCAGCTCACCACGCTCTGGAGGAGGGAAGGGCTCCTACGAGCAGTACTTC	CASSPRSGGGKGSYEQYF
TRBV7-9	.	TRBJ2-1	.	TGTGCCAGCCTCGGACTCGGAGCGGGTGAGCAGTTCTTC	CASLGLGAGEQFF
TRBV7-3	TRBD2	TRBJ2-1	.	TGTGCCAGCAGCTTATCCCGGACTAGAGGTGACAATGAGCAGTTCTTC	CASSLSRTRGDNEQFF
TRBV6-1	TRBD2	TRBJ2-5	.	TGTGCCAGCAGTGAAGTTGCGGGGGACCAAGAGACCCAGTACTTC	CASSEVAGDQETQYF
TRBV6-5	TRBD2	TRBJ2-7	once	TGTGCCAGCAGCATCCGGGACTATTACGAGCAGTACTTC	CASSIRDYYEQYF
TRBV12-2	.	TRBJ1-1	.	TGTGCAAGTCGCTTAGCTCACAGGGGGCGGGGTACTGAAGCTTTCTTT	CASRLAHRGRGTEAFF
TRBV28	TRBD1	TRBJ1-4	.	TGTGCCAGCGTCGGGACAGGGCGATTTGAAAAACTGTTTTTT	CASVGTGRFEKLFF
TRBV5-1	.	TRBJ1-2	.	TGCGCCAGCAGCTTGGGTGTAGCAGCCTACTATGGCTACACCTTC	CASSLGVAAYYGYTF
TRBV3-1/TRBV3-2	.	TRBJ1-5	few	TGTGCCAGCAGCCTGGGTTCGGCGGAGCCCCAGCATTTT	CASSLGSAEPQHF
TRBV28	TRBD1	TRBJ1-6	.	TGTGCCAGCAGTGCGGACAGGGCCTATTCGAATTCACCCCTCCACTTT	CASSADRAYSNSPLHF
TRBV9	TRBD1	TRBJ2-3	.	TGTGCCAGCAGCGTGGGACAGGGAGGCACAGATACGCAGTATTTT	CASSVGQGGTDTQYF
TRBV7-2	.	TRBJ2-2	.	TGTGCCAGCAGCCCCGGACAGCAAACCGGGGAGCTGTTTTTT	CASSPGQQTGELFF
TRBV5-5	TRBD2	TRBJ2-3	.	TGTGCCAGCAGCTATGGGACTAGCGCTCTCGGCACAGATACGCAGTATTTT	CASSYGTSALGTDTQYF
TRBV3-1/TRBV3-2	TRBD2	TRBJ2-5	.	TGTGCCAGCAGCCAACAAGCGGGGGGAATCCAAGAGACCCAGTACTTC	CASSQQAGGIQETQYF
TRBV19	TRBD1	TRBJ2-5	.	TGTGCCAGTAGTTCCGGGACAGACCAAGAGACCCAGTACTTC	CASSSGTDQETQYF